This T cell receptor beta chain was documented in a study of blood T cell repertoires in COVID-19. Produced via immunoSEQ multiplex PCR; TCRdb's table is partial and in-frame only. Here the sample spans 310,000 or so clones, about nine tenths being singletons. CDR3 length: 13 residues. V was trimmed by 0 bases and J by 5 bases, leaving 6 bases between them. In germline, CDR1 is SGHTS, CDR2 YDEGEE. The sequencing input was peripheral blood. The chain has TRBV5-8 and TRBJ1-5; D unclear. This receptor was obtained from a man in his fifties with active or convalescent COVID-19. The CDR3 DNA follows: TGTGCCAGCAGCTTGGTCAGTGATCAGCCCCAGCATTTT. Amino acid sequence: CASSLVSDQPQHF.